This TCR beta chain was captured by sequencing in a study of blood T cell repertoires in COVID-19. The CDR3 spans 14 residues. The ends were cut back, 4 bases at V and 5 bases at J, with 14 bases in the middle. Germline CDR1 and CDR2: SGHAT and FQNNGV. Per the original methods: Quantification of nucleated cells was approximated via reference gene primer amplification. Repertoires were generated with immunoSEQ multiplex PCR, while TCRdb's copy carries only in-frame clones and drops some. V, J and clone size derive from that table, while D and trimming were established from the DNA sequence. This table has some 110,000 clones, roughly 90% appearing once.

The rearrangement uses TRBV11-2 and TRBJ1-1; D might be TRBD1 (6 bases). The sample comprised peripheral blood. The clonotype was recovered from a human donor in a cohort sampled during active COVID-19. The CDR3 reads CASSSGQWMTEAFF. CDR3 nucleotide sequence: TGTGCCAGCAGCTCCGGACAGTGGATGACTGAAGCTTTCTTT.